Reported below is one T cell receptor beta chain. These data originate in a study of blood T cell repertoires in COVID-19. Losses at the gene ends were 0 bases for V and 4 bases for J; bases not matched to a gene: 5. Per germline, CDR1 SGHNT and CDR2 YYREEE (reference sequence). The CDR3 totals 15 residues. TCRdb keeps only in-frame clones here, not all; method: immunoSEQ multiplex PCR. The sample has 75,000 to 100,000 clones; around 87% are singletons. The specimen sequenced was peripheral blood. The chain has TRBV5-4 and TRBJ2-7; TRBD2 matches at 9 bases. The receptor's source is a human donor in a cohort sampled during active COVID-19. The CDR3 nucleotides are TGTGCCAGCAGCTTGGGACTAGCGGCCGATTACGAGCAGTACTTC. This codes for CASSLGLAADYEQYF.